This paragraph covers one T cell receptor (beta chain) sequence. Its antigen is currently not known. Base qualities are missing; no much larger clone stands one base away. This record comes from a study of tumor-infiltrating lymphocytes in primary liver carcinoma (dated by TCRdb to about 2017). At the level of the whole study: Between November 2015 and early 2016, a handful of patients in China with histopathologically diagnosed primary liver carcinoma had surgical resection. Of the five patients, three men and two women aged 30 to 69 years, four had hepatocellular carcinoma and one had combined HCC and intrahepatic cholangiocarcinoma. The tumors of the five patients were staged as T1-T3 N0M0, with maximum diameters ranging from roughly 4.2 to 10 cm. Each sample produced roughly 3.5 to 7.5 million productive TCRbeta reads, and read depth showed no significant difference between tissue types. The study combined TCRbeta repertoire sequencing, expression microarrays and whole-exome sequencing across five regions of each liver tumor, with adjacent normal tissue and blood. A total of 35 or so specimens from 5 patients, comprising approximately 25 tumor regions, 5 adjacent noncancerous liver tissues and 5 peripheral blood samples, were covered by TCRbeta repertoire sequencing. High reproducibility was observed for the technical replicate repertoires, with mean shared-clone rates around 0.9 and correlation coefficients above 0.98. What the research found in general, with its limitations: Only a few patients were included in the study, and the authors note that the findings should be validated in a larger study. Repertoire overlap was found to be higher between tumor regions (mean roughly 36%) than between tumor-adjacent (approximately 17%) or tumor-blood (roughly 15%) pairs, consistent with antigen-driven expansion. Comparison of CD4+ and CD8+ T cell repertoires was precluded by the use of bulk unsorted samples. Compared with blood, tumors had a significantly larger share of the repertoire taken up by the top 250 clones (p = 0.039). Only the TCR beta chain was sequenced, which likely underestimates true repertoire diversity because unpaired alpha chains were not captured.

TRIzol reagent was used to extract blood RNA from unsorted whole blood, while the DNeasy Blood & Tissue kit provided the germline DNA. Chronic HBV infection was present in the patients, and the patients were treatment-naive at sampling. Before surgery, about 4 milliliters of peripheral blood were collected into K2EDTA tubes. Starting from 500 to 600 ng total RNA, TCRbeta-specific cDNA was produced by reverse transcription with a constant-region primer and ProtoScript II reverse transcriptase. TCRbeta libraries were built with three nested multiplex PCR rounds, a slightly modified ARM-PCR procedure. Multiplex TRBV1-TRBV30 forward primers and a Cbeta reverse primer were used in the first two PCR rounds, each of which was run for around 10 cycles. Sample barcodes and Illumina adapters were attached in a final 25-cycle PCR using Deep VentR polymerase. Before sequencing, amplicons between 200 and 500 bp were purified from gel using a QIAquick gel extraction kit. TCRbeta amplicons were sequenced on an Illumina HiSeq 2500 with 250-bp paired-end reads. Per the authors' processing: To recover full CDR3 sequences, reads were quality-trimmed using Trimmomatic v0.33 and paired reads were then merged using FLASH v1.2.11. V, D and J germline segments were assigned to the rearranged TCRbeta sequences using MiGEC v1.2.1b. Clonotype statistics and Shannon-Wiener diversity indices were calculated with VDJtools v1.0.0. To reduce sampling bias, subsequent analyses other than the diversity analysis used only the 250 most abundant clonotypes in each sample. TCRdb trimmed public reads at Q25 via fastp, called clones via MiXCR and kept in-frame beta chains. CDR3 protein sequences are deduplicated, and each keeps its most common genes and DNA. In this record, the V and J calls reflect TCRdb's handling and not the investigators' own analysis. Across this sample there are fewer than 350,000 distinct CDR3 sequences, with around three fifths seen only once. The ten largest account for 5.5% to 7% of the sample.

CDR3 length: 19 amino acids, cysteine to phenylalanine. Only CDR3 DNA is held: 57 bases, read in frame from base 1. Relative to germline, V is 1 base shorter and J is 2 bases shorter, with 22 bases between their ends. The germline V gene encodes CDR1 SGHTA and CDR2 FQGNSA. This clonotype was sampled from a man in his forties with primary liver carcinoma and hepatitis B virus infection. Sequencing was carried out using peripheral blood. The rearranged chain carries TRBV7-2 and TRBJ2-3; TRBD2 might be the D gene, on 6 matching bases. The nucleotide sequence is given as TGTGCCAGCAGCTTAGTAGGCGCCCTGATAGGCGGGACCACAGATACGCAGTATTTT. This encodes CASSLVGALIGGTTDTQYF.